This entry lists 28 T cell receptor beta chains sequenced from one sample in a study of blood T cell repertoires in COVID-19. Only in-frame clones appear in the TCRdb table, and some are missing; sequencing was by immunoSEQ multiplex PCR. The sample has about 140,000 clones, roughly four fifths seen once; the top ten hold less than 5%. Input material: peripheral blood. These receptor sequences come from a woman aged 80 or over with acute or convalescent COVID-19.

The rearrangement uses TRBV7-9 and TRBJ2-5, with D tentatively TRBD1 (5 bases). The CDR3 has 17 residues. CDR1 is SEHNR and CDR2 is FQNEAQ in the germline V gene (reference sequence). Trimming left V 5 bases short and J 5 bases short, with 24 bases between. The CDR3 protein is CASSESYGQRWWETQYF. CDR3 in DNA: TGTGCCAGCAGCGAGAGCTACGGACAACGGTGGTGGGAGACCCAGTACTTC.

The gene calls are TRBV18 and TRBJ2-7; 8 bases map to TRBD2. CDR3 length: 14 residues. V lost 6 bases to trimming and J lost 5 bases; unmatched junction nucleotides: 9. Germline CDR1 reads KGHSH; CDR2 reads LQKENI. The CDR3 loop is CASSSGLASDEQYF. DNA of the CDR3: TGTGCCAGCTCCTCCGGACTAGCCTCGGACGAGCAGTACTTC. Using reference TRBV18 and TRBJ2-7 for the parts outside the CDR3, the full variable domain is NAGVMQNPRHLVRRRGQEARLRCSPMKGHSHVYWYRQLPEEGLKFMVYLQKENIIDESGMPKERFSAEFPKEGPSILRIQQVVRGDSAAYFCASSSGLASDEQYFGPGTRLTVT.

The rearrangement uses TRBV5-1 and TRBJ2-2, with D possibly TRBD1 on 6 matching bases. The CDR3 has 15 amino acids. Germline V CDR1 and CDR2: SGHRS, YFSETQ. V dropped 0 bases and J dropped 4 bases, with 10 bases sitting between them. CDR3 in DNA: TGCGCCAGCAGCTTGGGTCAGACAGGCACCGGGGAGCTGTTTTTT. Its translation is CASSLGQTGTGELFF.

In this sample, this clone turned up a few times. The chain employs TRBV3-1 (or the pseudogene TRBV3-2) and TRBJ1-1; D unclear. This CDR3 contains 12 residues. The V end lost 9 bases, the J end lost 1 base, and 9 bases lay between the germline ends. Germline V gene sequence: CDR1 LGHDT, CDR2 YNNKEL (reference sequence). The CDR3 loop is CASGHRNTEAFF. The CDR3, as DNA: TGTGCCAGTGGGCACAGGAACACTGAAGCTTTCTTT.

This CDR3 reads CASSPKPRGGYTF. The CDR3 nucleotides are TGTGCCAGCAGCCCCAAACCCAGGGGTGGCTACACCTTC. V is TRBV27 and J is TRBJ1-2; maybe TRBD1 (6 bases). The V and J ends lost 6 bases and 7 bases respectively, with 15 bases between them. CDR1 MNHEY and CDR2 SMNVEV come from the germline V gene (reference sequence). The CDR3 covers 13 residues.

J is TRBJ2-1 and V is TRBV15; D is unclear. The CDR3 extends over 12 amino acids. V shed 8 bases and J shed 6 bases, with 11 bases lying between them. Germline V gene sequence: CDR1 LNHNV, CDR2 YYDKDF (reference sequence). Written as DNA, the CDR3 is TGTGCCACCGCTATGGGCTTCAATGAGCAGTTCTTC. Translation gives CATAMGFNEQFF.

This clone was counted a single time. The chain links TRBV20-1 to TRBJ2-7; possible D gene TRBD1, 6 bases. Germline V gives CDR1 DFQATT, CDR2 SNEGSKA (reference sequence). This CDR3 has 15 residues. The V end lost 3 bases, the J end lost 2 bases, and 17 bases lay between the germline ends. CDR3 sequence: CSASLDRSPPYEQYF. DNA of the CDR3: TGCAGTGCTAGTTTGGACAGATCCCCTCCCTACGAGCAGTACTTC.

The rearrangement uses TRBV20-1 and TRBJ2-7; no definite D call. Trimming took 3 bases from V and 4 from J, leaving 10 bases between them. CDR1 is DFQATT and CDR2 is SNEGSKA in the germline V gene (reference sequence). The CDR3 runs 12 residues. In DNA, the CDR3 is TGCAGTGCTAGTCACGCAGCGTACGAGCAGTACTTC. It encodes CSASHAAYEQYF.

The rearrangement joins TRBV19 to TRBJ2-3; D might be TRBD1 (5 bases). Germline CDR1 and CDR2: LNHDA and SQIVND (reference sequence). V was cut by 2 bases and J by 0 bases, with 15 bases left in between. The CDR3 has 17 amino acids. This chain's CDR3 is CASSINSRTTSTDTQYF. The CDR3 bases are TGTGCCAGTAGTATAAACTCGCGGACAACTAGCACAGATACGCAGTATTTT.

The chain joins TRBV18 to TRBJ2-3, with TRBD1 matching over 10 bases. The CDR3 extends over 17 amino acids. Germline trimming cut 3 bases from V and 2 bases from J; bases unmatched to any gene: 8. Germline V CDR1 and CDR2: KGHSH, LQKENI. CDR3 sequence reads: CASSPLRGQGLTDTQYF. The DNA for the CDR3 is TGTGCCAGCTCACCCTTACGGGGACAGGGGCTCACAGATACGCAGTATTTT.

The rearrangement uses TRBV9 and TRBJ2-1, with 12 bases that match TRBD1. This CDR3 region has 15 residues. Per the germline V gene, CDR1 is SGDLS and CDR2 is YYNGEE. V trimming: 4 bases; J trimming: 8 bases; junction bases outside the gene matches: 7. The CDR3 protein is CASSNRDRGLHEQFF. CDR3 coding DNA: TGTGCCAGCAGCAACCGGGACAGGGGGCTTCATGAGCAGTTCTTC. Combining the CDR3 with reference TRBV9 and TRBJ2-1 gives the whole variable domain DSGVTQTPKHLITATGQRVTLRCSPRSGDLSVYWYQQSLDQGLQFLIQYYNGEERAKGNILERFSAQQFPDLHSELNLSSLELGDSALYFCASSNRDRGLHEQFFGPGTRLTVL.

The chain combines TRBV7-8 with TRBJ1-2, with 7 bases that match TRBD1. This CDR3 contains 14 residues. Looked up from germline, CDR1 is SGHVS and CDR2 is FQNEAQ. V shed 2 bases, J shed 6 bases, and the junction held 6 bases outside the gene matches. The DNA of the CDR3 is TGTGCCAGCAGCTTAACTGGGCAGGGGGATGGCTACACCTTC. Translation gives CASSLTGQGDGYTF.

CDR3 nucleotides: TGCAGTGCTAGATTAGGAAACACCATATATTTT. As protein: CSARLGNTIYF. V and J are TRBV20-1 and TRBJ1-3; D uncertain. The germline V gene encodes CDR1 DFQATT and CDR2 SNEGSKA (reference sequence). With 2 bases removed from V and 4 bases from J, the gap between germline ends came to 3 bases. CDR3 length: 11 residues.

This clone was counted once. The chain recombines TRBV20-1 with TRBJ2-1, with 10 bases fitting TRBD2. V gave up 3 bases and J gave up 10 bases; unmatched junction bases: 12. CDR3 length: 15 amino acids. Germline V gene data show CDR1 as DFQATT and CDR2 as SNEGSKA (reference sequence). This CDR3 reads CSASSWTSGVGEQFF. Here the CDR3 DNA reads TGCAGTGCTAGTTCTTGGACTAGCGGAGTCGGCGAGCAGTTCTTC.

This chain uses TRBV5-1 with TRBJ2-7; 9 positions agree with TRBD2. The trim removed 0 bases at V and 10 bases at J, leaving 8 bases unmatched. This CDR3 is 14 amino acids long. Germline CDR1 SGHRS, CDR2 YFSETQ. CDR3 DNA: TGCGCCAGCAGCTTGGGGGCGGCGGGAGGGCGACAGTACTTC. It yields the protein CASSLGAAGGRQYF.

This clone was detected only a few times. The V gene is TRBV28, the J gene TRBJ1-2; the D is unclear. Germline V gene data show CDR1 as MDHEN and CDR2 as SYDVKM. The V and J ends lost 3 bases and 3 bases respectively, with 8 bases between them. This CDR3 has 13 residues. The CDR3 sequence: CASSFSGYYGYTF. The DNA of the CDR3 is TGTGCCAGCAGTTTTAGCGGATACTATGGCTACACCTTC.

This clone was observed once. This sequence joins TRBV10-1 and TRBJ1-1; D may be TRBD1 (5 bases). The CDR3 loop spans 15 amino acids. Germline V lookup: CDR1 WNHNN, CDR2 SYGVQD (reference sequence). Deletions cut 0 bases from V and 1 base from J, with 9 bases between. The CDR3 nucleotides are TGCGCCAGCAGTGAGTCGATAGGGGCGAACACTGAAGCTTTCTTT. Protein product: CASSESIGANTEAFF.

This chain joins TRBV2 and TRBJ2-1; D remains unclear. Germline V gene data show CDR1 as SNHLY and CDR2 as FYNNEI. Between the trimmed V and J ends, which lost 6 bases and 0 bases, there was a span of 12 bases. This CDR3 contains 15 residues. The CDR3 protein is CASREATSSYNEQFF. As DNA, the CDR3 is TGTGCCAGCAGAGAGGCAACCAGCTCCTACAATGAGCAGTTCTTC. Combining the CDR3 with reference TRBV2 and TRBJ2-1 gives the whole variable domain EPEVTQTPSHQVTQMGQEVILRCVPISNHLYFYWYRQILGQKVEFLVSFYNNEISEKSEIFDDQFSVERPDGSNFTLKIRSTKLEDSAMYFCASREATSSYNEQFFGPGTRLTVL.

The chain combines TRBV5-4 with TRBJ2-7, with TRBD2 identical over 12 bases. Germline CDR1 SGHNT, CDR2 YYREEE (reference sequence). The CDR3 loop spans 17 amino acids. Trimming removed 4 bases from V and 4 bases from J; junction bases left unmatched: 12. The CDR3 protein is CASSRQFTSGRKYEQYF. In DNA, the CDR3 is TGTGCCAGCAGCCGACAATTCACTAGCGGGAGGAAGTACGAGCAGTACTTC.

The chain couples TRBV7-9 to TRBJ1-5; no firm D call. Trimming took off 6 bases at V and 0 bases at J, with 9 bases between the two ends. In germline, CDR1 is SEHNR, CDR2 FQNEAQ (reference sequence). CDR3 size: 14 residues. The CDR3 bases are TGTGCCAGCAGTCCCGGGGATAGCAATCAGCCCCAGCATTTT. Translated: CASSPGDSNQPQHF.

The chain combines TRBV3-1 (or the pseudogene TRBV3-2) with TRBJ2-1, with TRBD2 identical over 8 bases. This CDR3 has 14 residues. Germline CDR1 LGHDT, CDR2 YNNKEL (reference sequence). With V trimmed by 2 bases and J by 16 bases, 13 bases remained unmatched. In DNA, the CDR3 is TGTGCCAGCAGCCAACCTTCTCGGCGGGAGGCGGAATTCTTC. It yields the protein CASSQPSRREAEFF.

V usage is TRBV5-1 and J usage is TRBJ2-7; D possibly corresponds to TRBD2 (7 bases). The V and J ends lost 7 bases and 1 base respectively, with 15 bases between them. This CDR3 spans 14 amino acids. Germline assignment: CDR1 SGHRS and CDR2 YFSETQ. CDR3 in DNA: TGCGCCAGCGGCGCGGGGGCCGCGTCCTACGAGCAGTACTTC. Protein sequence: CASGAGAASYEQYF.

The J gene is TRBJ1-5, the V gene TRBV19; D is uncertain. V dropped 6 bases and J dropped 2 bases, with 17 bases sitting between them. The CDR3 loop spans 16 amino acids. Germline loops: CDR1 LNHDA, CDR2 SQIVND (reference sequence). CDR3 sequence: CASSRTSDGGNQPQHF. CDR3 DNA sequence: TGTGCCAGTAGCCGGACTTCAGACGGTGGCAATCAGCCCCAGCATTTT.

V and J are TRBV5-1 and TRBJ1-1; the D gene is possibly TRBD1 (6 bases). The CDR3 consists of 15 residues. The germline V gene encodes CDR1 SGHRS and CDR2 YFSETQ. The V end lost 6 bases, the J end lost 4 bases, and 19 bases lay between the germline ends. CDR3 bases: TGCGCCAGCAACCCATACCAGGGGTACGGCACTGAAGCTTTCTTT. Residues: CASNPYQGYGTEAFF.

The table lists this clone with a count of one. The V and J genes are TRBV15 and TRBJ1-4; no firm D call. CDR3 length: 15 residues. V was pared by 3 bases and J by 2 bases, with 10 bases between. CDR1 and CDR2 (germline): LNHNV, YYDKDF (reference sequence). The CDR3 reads CATSREPATNEKLFF. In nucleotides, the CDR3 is TGTGCCACCAGCAGGGAGCCTGCTACTAATGAAAAACTGTTTTTT.

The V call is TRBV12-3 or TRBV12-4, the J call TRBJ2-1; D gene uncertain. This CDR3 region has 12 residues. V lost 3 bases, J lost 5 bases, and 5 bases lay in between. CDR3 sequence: CASSFHNNEQFF. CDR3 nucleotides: TGTGCCAGCAGTTTTCACAACAATGAGCAGTTCTTC.

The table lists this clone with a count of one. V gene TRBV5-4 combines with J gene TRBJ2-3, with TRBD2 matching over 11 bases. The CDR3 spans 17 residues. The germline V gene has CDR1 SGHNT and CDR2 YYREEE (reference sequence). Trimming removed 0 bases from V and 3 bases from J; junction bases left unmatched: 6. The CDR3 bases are TGTGCCAGCAGCTTGGGGTCTAGCGGGAGGCCAACAGATACGCAGTATTTT. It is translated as CASSLGSSGRPTDTQYF.

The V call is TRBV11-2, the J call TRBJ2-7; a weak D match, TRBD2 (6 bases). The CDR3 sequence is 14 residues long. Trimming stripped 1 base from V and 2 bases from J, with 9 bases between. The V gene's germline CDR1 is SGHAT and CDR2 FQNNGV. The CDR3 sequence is CASSLVGGTYEQYF. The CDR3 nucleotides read TGTGCCAGCAGCTTAGTCGGGGGAACCTACGAGCAGTACTTC. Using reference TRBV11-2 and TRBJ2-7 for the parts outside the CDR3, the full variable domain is EAGVAQSPRYKIIEKRQSVAFWCNPISGHATLYWYQQILGQGPKLLIQFQNNGVVDDSQLPKDRFSAERLKGVDSTLKIQPAKLEDSAVYLCASSLVGGTYEQYFGPGTRLTVT.